Below, 6 T cell receptor beta chains from the same sample are listed, as sequenced in a study of blood T cell repertoires in COVID-19. Clones were sequenced by immunoSEQ multiplex PCR, and TCRdb holds only the in-frame ones, with some missing. The data hold approximately 220,000 clones, with around 82% observed a single time. Sequenced: peripheral blood. The origin of the receptors is a woman in her seventies with acute or convalescent COVID-19.

This clone was seen many times. The chain has TRBV4-3 and TRBJ2-7; D perhaps matches TRBD2 (5 bases). Germline CDR1 LGHNA, CDR2 YSLEER. With 1 base removed from V and 5 bases from J, the gap between germline ends came to 12 bases. This CDR3 is 14 amino acids long. DNA of the CDR3: TGCGCCAGCAGCCAAGGCGGACTCCAGAACGAGCAGTACTTC. Amino acid sequence: CASSQGGLQNEQYF.

The chain recombines TRBV30 with TRBJ1-6; D is unresolved. Germline V gene sequence: CDR1 GTSNPN, CDR2 SVGIG (reference sequence). The CDR3 length is 14 residues. The V gene lost 0 bases and the J gene lost 7 bases, with 10 bases spanning the gap. The CDR3 sequence: CAWSVNGGNSPLHF. In DNA form, the CDR3 reads TGTGCCTGGAGTGTAAATGGAGGGAATTCACCCCTCCACTTT.

The genes are TRBV5-1 and TRBJ1-5, with D maybe TRBD1 (6 bases). This CDR3 is built from 14 residues. Germline V gene lookup returns CDR1 SGHRS and CDR2 YFSETQ. Between the trimmed V and J ends, which lost 0 bases and 7 bases, there was a span of 11 bases. The CDR3 protein is CASSLGGLGQPQHF. The CDR3 coding sequence is TGCGCCAGCAGCTTGGGGGGGCTGGGGCAGCCCCAGCATTTT.

The genes are TRBV5-6 and TRBJ1-2; TRBD1 aligns across 12 bases. There are 16 residues in the CDR3. With 0 bases clipped from V and 7 bases from J, the junction kept 7 bases outside the gene matches. Germline V CDR1 and CDR2: SGHDT, YYEEEE. The CDR3 sequence: CASSLGLGQGALGYTF. The CDR3 DNA reads as TGTGCCAGCAGCTTGGGGCTGGGACAGGGGGCACTTGGCTACACCTTC.

On this clone: At one end, the junction sequence differs from germline, possibly due to a read error. The J gene is TRBJ1-2, the V gene TRBV29-1; 10 positions agree with TRBD1. This CDR3 contains 13 residues. CDR1 and CDR2 from the germline V gene are SQVTM and ANQGSEA. The CDR3 loop reads CSVEDRGLRGYTF. CDR3 DNA sequence: TGCAGCGTGGAAGACAGGGGGCTTCGTGGCTACACCTTC.

The chain joins TRBV7-9 to TRBJ1-3; D possibly corresponds to TRBD1 (5 bases). CDR3 size: 15 residues. V was cut by 1 base and J by 2 bases, with 9 bases left in between. Germline CDR1 and CDR2: SEHNR and FQNEAQ (reference sequence). In nucleotides, the CDR3 is TGTGCCAGCAGCTTAGATGGGGGGACTGGAAACACCATATATTTT. It codes for CASSLDGGTGNTIYF.